This entry lists 14 T cell receptor beta chains sequenced from one sample in a study of blood T cell repertoires in COVID-19. Sequenced by immunoSEQ multiplex PCR; TCRdb stores in-frame clones only, minus some. The sample contains roughly 190,000 clones, roughly 84% of which appear only once. The specimen sequenced was peripheral blood. These receptors were obtained from a woman aged 70-85 years with COVID-19, enrolled during active disease.

The chain combines TRBV19 with TRBJ2-1, with D possibly being TRBD1 (6 bases). There are 12 residues in the CDR3. The germline V gene has CDR1 LNHDA and CDR2 SQIVND (reference sequence). Trimming took 6 bases from V and 9 from J, leaving 12 bases between them. CDR3: CASSFRGSEQFF. CDR3 coding DNA: TGTGCCAGTAGCTTCAGGGGTAGTGAGCAGTTCTTC.

The chain employs TRBV24-1 and TRBJ1-5; 7 bases fit TRBD1. Germline V lookup: CDR1 KGHDR, CDR2 SFDVKD. The CDR3 has 13 amino acids. The V gene end was trimmed by 9 bases and the J gene end by 4 bases; junction bases not matched to a gene: 5. CDR3: CATSDRKNQPQHF. CDR3 in DNA: TGTGCCACCTCGGACAGGAAGAATCAGCCCCAGCATTTT.

This clone has more than one count but fewer than ten. V gene TRBV24-1 combines with J gene TRBJ2-2; TRBD2 might be the D (6 bases). The CDR3 spans 17 residues. With 6 bases removed from V and 3 bases from J, the gap between germline ends came to 19 bases. Per the germline V gene, CDR1 is KGHDR and CDR2 is SFDVKD. CDR3 nucleotides: TGTGCCACCAGTATGAGACAGTACACGGGGGACACCGGGGAGCTGTTTTTT. Amino acid sequence: CATSMRQYTGDTGELFF.

The gene calls are TRBV18 and TRBJ2-3; 12 bases line up with TRBD2. This CDR3 has 16 residues. The junction had 7 bases not matched to a gene; V was cut back by 3 bases and J by 6 bases. The germline V gene encodes CDR1 KGHSH and CDR2 LQKENI. CDR3 bases: TGTGCCAGCTCACCGTTACTAGCGGGAGGTACCGATACGCAGTATTTT. It specifies CASSPLLAGGTDTQYF.

The chain uses TRBV6-5 and TRBJ1-1, with D perhaps matching TRBD1 (5 bases). Per the germline V gene, CDR1 is MNHEY and CDR2 is SVGAGI. The V end was cut by 9 bases, the J end by 1 base, with 15 bases between. This CDR3 has 14 amino acids. In DNA form, the CDR3 reads TGTGCCAGTCCTTCCGGGGGACCGAACACTGAAGCTTTCTTT. As protein: CASPSGGPNTEAFF.

The chain is built from TRBV3-1 (or the pseudogene TRBV3-2) and TRBJ1-2; D is uncertain. V lost 3 bases and J 3 bases, leaving 11 bases between the germline ends. This CDR3 is built from 14 residues. The germline V gene encodes CDR1 LGHDT and CDR2 YNNKEL (reference sequence). The CDR3 coding sequence is TGTGCCAGCAGCCATAGAGGGTTGGACTATGGCTACACCTTC. It codes for CASSHRGLDYGYTF.

The chain couples TRBV2 to TRBJ2-2; D is undetermined. Looked up from germline, CDR1 is SNHLY and CDR2 is FYNNEI. The CDR3 length is 12 residues. V lost 7 bases and J lost 0, with 3 bases in between. CDR3 nucleotides: TGTGCCAGCAAGCCGAACACCGGGGAGCTGTTTTTT. This encodes CASKPNTGELFF.

This clone appeared once. V and J are TRBV19 and TRBJ1-1; the match to TRBD1 covers 7 bases. The V gene's germline CDR1 is LNHDA and CDR2 SQIVND (reference sequence). The V gene end was trimmed by 4 bases and the J gene end by 4 bases; junction bases not matched to a gene: 9. The CDR3 spans 15 residues. The CDR3 nucleotides are TGTGCCAGTAGTACCCCAGGGGGAGCGGTCACTGAAGCTTTCTTT. Translating it yields CASSTPGGAVTEAFF.

This clone was picked up a small number of times. V gene TRBV5-1 combines with J gene TRBJ2-5; 9 bases map to TRBD1. This CDR3 is built from 13 residues. CDR1 and CDR2 (germline): SGHRS, YFSETQ. The junction had 3 bases not matched to a gene; V was cut back by 6 bases and J by 3 bases. CDR3 amino acids: CASNRDREETQYF. Here the CDR3 DNA reads TGCGCCAGCAACCGGGACAGGGAAGAGACCCAGTACTTC. The whole variable domain, remainder taken from reference TRBV5-1 and TRBJ2-5, is KAGVTQTPRYLIKTRGQQVTLSCSPISGHRSVSWYQQTPGQGLQFLFEYFSETQRNKGNFPGRFSGRQFSNSRSEMNVSTLELGDSALYLCASNRDREETQYFGPGTRLLVL.

The chain carries TRBV28 and TRBJ1-2; no clear D gene. With 4 bases removed from V and 0 bases from J, the gap between germline ends came to 6 bases. The CDR3 is made up of 13 amino acids. Germline CDR1 and CDR2: MDHEN and SYDVKM. The CDR3 region is CASSSPANYGYTF. The CDR3 DNA reads as TGTGCCAGCAGTTCCCCAGCTAACTATGGCTACACCTTC.

The CDR3 DNA follows: TGTGCCAGCAGCTACGGGCCAGCTCGAGAGACCCAGTACTTC. It yields the protein CASSYGPARETQYF. The V call is TRBV6-5, the J call TRBJ2-5; no firm D call. CDR3 length equals 14 residues. V lost 6 bases, J lost 4 bases, and 15 bases lay in between. CDR1 and CDR2 from the germline V gene are MNHEY and SVGAGI.

This clone has only a few counts. The chain carries TRBV9 and TRBJ2-2; 13 bases are shared with TRBD2. From germline, CDR1 is SGDLS and CDR2 YYNGEE. V was pared by 4 bases and J by 3 bases, with 12 bases of the junction left unmatched. The CDR3 is 19 residues long. DNA of the CDR3: TGTGCCAGCAGCCATTCAACTAGCGGGGGGGCCATGGACACCGGGGAGCTGTTTTTT. This translates into CASSHSTSGGAMDTGELFF.

The chain carries TRBV19 and TRBJ1-1; no firm D call. The CDR3 loop spans 13 amino acids. Per the germline V gene, CDR1 is LNHDA and CDR2 is SQIVND (reference sequence). V was pared by 3 bases and J by 1 base, with 6 bases between. The CDR3 DNA reads TGTGCCAGTAGTATTGAGGGGAACACTGAAGCTTTCTTT. Translation: CASSIEGNTEAFF. Together with reference TRBV19 and TRBJ1-1, the CDR3 gives the full variable domain: DGGITQSPKYLFRKEGQNVTLSCEQNLNHDAMYWYRQDPGQGLRLIYYSQIVNDFQKGDIAEGYSVSREKKESFPLTVTSAQKNPTAFYLCASSIEGNTEAFFGQGTRLTVV.

The V call is TRBV7-2, the J call TRBJ2-2; 13 nucleotides match TRBD2. The CDR3 spans 18 residues. CDR1 is SGHTA and CDR2 is FQGNSA in the germline V gene. V was pared by 7 bases and J by 2 bases, with 10 bases of the junction left unmatched. The CDR3 sequence: CASTQAGLAGLNTGELFF. In DNA form, the CDR3 reads TGTGCCAGCACCCAAGCGGGACTAGCGGGGTTAAACACCGGGGAGCTGTTTTTT.